This passage covers 22 T cell receptor beta chains from one sample sequenced in a study of T cells and copy number aberrations in small-cell lung cancer. Clones were read by immunoSEQ multiplex PCR, and TCRdb kept only the in-frame ones, dropping some. The sample holds around 6,100 clones, 70% to 80% seen once. The sample comprised normal tissue next to the tumor. Receptor source: a woman between 65 and 79 years old with small cell lung cancer. Some clones in this sample may be carry-over from other donors' samples.

The CDR3 reads CASSSTDRGPDTGELFF. The CDR3 bases are TGTGCCAGCAGTTCGACCGACAGGGGGCCGGACACCGGGGAGCTGTTTTTT. This chain connects TRBV28 to TRBJ2-2, with 10 bases lining up with TRBD1. CDR1 MDHEN and CDR2 SYDVKM come from the germline V gene. The length of the CDR3 is 17 residues. The V and J ends lost 4 bases and 3 bases, in that order; junction bases with no gene match: 8.

This chain links TRBV2 with TRBJ2-3; D is ambiguous. CDR3 length equals 14 residues. Trimming removed 7 bases from V and 6 bases from J, with 17 bases in between. Germline CDR1 SNHLY, CDR2 FYNNEI. CDR3: CASIRLLNVDTQYF. The CDR3 DNA sequence: TGTGCCAGCATCCGATTACTCAACGTGGATACGCAGTATTTT.

The rearrangement links TRBV25-1 to TRBJ2-3; 10 nucleotides line up with TRBD2. Germline V CDR1 and CDR2: MGHDK, SYGVNS. The CDR3 runs 16 residues. Trimming cost V 8 bases and J 1 base; bases outside gene matches: 9. The CDR3 is CASAPASGGRTDTQYF. DNA for the CDR3: TGTGCCAGCGCACCCGCTAGCGGGGGCCGCACAGATACGCAGTATTTT.

This sequence joins TRBV30 and TRBJ2-7, with D perhaps TRBD2 (6 bases). Looked up from germline, CDR1 is GTSNPN and CDR2 is SVGIG (reference sequence). There are 14 residues in the CDR3. Trimming cost V 4 bases and J 7 bases, with 20 bases left between them. This chain's CDR3 is CAWTGASLLGEQYF. CDR3 nucleotide sequence: TGTGCCTGGACGGGAGCTAGCCTACTAGGGGAGCAGTACTTC.

In regard to this clone: Distinct nucleotide sequences in the sample also encode this CDR3. The V call is TRBV11-2, the J call TRBJ2-5, with D uncertain. The CDR3 runs to 12 residues. Germline V gives CDR1 SGHAT, CDR2 FQNNGV. Trimming took off 5 bases at V and 5 bases at J, with 9 bases between the two ends. The CDR3 is CASSPMGETQYF. DNA of the CDR3: TGTGCCAGCAGCCCGATGGGGGAGACCCAGTACTTC.

The V call is TRBV7-2, the J call TRBJ2-1, with D unclear. Between the trimmed V and J ends, which lost 2 bases and 10 bases, there was a span of 12 bases. This CDR3 region has 13 residues. Germline CDR1 is SGHTA and CDR2 is FQGNSA. The chain's CDR3 is CASSLTTSAEQFF. The CDR3 bases are TGTGCCAGCAGCTTAACCACCTCGGCGGAGCAGTTCTTC.

This sequence joins TRBV28 and TRBJ2-7; D is uncertain. The germline CDR1 and CDR2 sequences are MDHEN and SYDVKM. This CDR3 has 15 residues. Trimming cost V 7 bases and J 1 base, with 17 bases left between them. CDR3 coding DNA: TGTGCCAGCACCGTCGAAGGACGCACTTCCTACGAGCAGTACTTC. This translates into CASTVEGRTSYEQYF. Looking up the rest from reference TRBV28 and TRBJ2-7 gives the full variable domain: DVKVTQSSRYLVKRTGEKVFLECVQDMDHENMFWYRQDPGLGLRLIYFSYDVKMKEKGDIPEGYSVSREKKERFSLILESASTNQTSMYLCASTVEGRTSYEQYFGPGTRLTVT.

V is TRBV6-6 and J is TRBJ1-1, with TRBD1 as a possible D gene (5 bases). Trimming pared 7 bases from V and 5 bases from J, leaving 17 bases between. The germline V gene has CDR1 MNHNY and CDR2 SVGAGI (reference sequence). The CDR3 has 14 residues. Here the CDR3 reads CASTGQGDTTEAFF. CDR3 nucleotides: TGTGCCAGCACCGGCCAAGGGGATACTACTGAAGCTTTCTTT.

The chain employs TRBV30 and TRBJ1-1; D gene ambiguous. Looked up from germline, CDR1 is GTSNPN and CDR2 is SVGIG (reference sequence). Deletions cut 2 bases from V and 6 bases from J, with 13 bases between. This CDR3 is built from 13 residues. DNA of the CDR3: TGTGCCTGGAGTCGAGGGCCTGGCGCTGAAGCTTTCTTT. It is translated as CAWSRGPGAEAFF.

This clone was recorded a few times. The chain is built from TRBV27 and TRBJ2-5, with a possible D match to TRBD1 (6 bases). V was cut by 4 bases and J by 1 base, with 13 bases left in between. Germline V gives CDR1 MNHEY, CDR2 SMNVEV (reference sequence). The CDR3 spans 15 residues. DNA for the CDR3: TGTGCCAGCAGTTCCCTTGGGACACGCCAAGAGACCCAGTACTTC. Translation gives CASSSLGTRQETQYF.

Written as DNA, the CDR3 is TGTGCCAGCAGCTTAATAGGGGCCTACAATGAGCAGTTCTTC. It encodes CASSLIGAYNEQFF. The chain employs TRBV7-9 and TRBJ2-1; tentative D call: TRBD1 (5 bases). Germline V lookup: CDR1 SEHNR, CDR2 FQNEAQ (reference sequence). Trimming stripped 2 bases from V and 2 bases from J, with 7 bases between. CDR3 length equals 14 residues.

The chain couples TRBV7-3 to TRBJ2-3; possible D gene TRBD2, 5 bases. The germline CDR1 and CDR2 sequences are SGHTA and FQGTGA. V lost 3 bases, J lost 3 bases, and 13 bases lay in between. This CDR3 has 15 amino acids. This chain's CDR3 is CASSFRAGDTDTQYF. In nucleotides, the CDR3 is TGTGCCAGCAGCTTTCGGGCGGGCGATACAGATACGCAGTATTTT.

The chain recombines TRBV6-1 with TRBJ2-7; 8 bases map to TRBD2. The CDR3 is 16 residues long. The trim removed 4 bases at V and 3 bases at J, leaving 11 bases unmatched. CDR1 is MNHNS and CDR2 is SASEGT in the germline V gene. DNA of the CDR3: TGTGCCAGCAGTGGGGGACTAGGGGCGGGAGTCTACGAGCAGTACTTC. It specifies CASSGGLGAGVYEQYF.

The chain uses TRBV11-2 and TRBJ1-1; D not resolved. CDR1 and CDR2 (germline): SGHAT, FQNNGV. The ends were cut back, 5 bases at V and 0 bases at J, with 7 bases in the middle. This CDR3 has 13 residues. The CDR3: CASSDRLNTEAFF. The DNA of the CDR3 is TGTGCCAGCAGCGATCGACTGAACACTGAAGCTTTCTTT.

The rearrangement uses TRBV4-2 and TRBJ1-5, with D possibly being TRBD1 (5 bases). Trimming pared 5 bases from V and 6 bases from J, leaving 20 bases between. The CDR3 sequence is 16 residues long. Per germline, CDR1 LGHNA and CDR2 YNFKEQ. CDR3 in DNA: TGTGCCAGCAGCTTGGCGGCATCGGGGCCAAGTCAGCCCCAGCATTTT. This encodes CASSLAASGPSQPQHF.

The chain is built from TRBV15 and TRBJ1-2, with a tentative D call TRBD1 (5 bases). Germline V gene lookup returns CDR1 LNHNV and CDR2 YYDKDF (reference sequence). Trimming stripped 0 bases from V and 4 bases from J, with 9 bases between. The CDR3 is 14 amino acids. In nucleotides, the CDR3 is TGTGCCACCAGCAGAGATGTGGGGGGCTATGGCTACACCTTC. Amino acid sequence: CATSRDVGGYGYTF.

The chain joins TRBV28 to TRBJ2-4, with a possible D match to TRBD1 (5 bases). Germline assignment: CDR1 MDHEN and CDR2 SYDVKM. This CDR3 is built from 16 residues. Trimming stripped 5 bases from V and 0 bases from J, with 14 bases between. The DNA of the CDR3 is TGTGCCAGCAGTATCACTCATGGGGCAGCCAAAAACATTCAGTACTTC. Its translation is CASSITHGAAKNIQYF. The full variable domain, in which reference TRBV28 and TRBJ2-4 provide the parts outside the CDR3, is DVKVTQSSRYLVKRTGEKVFLECVQDMDHENMFWYRQDPGLGLRLIYFSYDVKMKEKGDIPEGYSVSREKKERFSLILESASTNQTSMYLCASSITHGAAKNIQYFGAGTRLSVL.

This chain uses TRBV6-1 with TRBJ2-3; 11 bases align to TRBD2. The CDR3 sequence is 14 residues long. CDR1 and CDR2 from the germline V gene are MNHNS and SASEGT. V lost 2 bases to trimming and J lost 11 bases; unmatched junction nucleotides: 6. CDR3 nucleotide sequence: TGTGCCAGCAGTGAAAACCCTAGCGGGAGGCAGCAGTATTTT. Translation gives CASSENPSGRQQYF.

The V call is TRBV5-1, the J call TRBJ2-2; the D gene could be TRBD1 or TRBD2 (5 bases each). Germline assignment: CDR1 SGHRS and CDR2 YFSETQ. The V end lost 5 bases, the J end lost 7 bases, and 15 bases lay between the germline ends. The CDR3 extends over 14 amino acids. The CDR3 DNA is TGCGCCAGCAGATCCAATACAGGACTCGGGGAGCTGTTTTTT. Amino acids: CASRSNTGLGELFF. The entire variable domain, with the rest obtained from reference TRBV5-1 and TRBJ2-2, is as follows: KAGVTQTPRYLIKTRGQQVTLSCSPISGHRSVSWYQQTPGQGLQFLFEYFSETQRNKGNFPGRFSGRQFSNSRSEMNVSTLELGDSALYLCASRSNTGLGELFFGEGSRLTVL.

The chain links TRBV5-6 to TRBJ2-2; TRBD2 matches 12 bases. CDR1 is SGHDT, CDR2 YYEEEE, per germline. The V segment lost 7 bases and the J segment 5 bases; nucleotides outside the gene matches: 12. The CDR3 spans 17 residues. The CDR3 DNA follows: TGTGCCAGCCGATTTGGCCTACTAGCGGGAGGTACCGGGGAGCTGTTTTTT. Amino acid sequence: CASRFGLLAGGTGELFF.

The chain links TRBV6-1 to TRBJ1-4, with 8 bases matching TRBD1. V lost 5 bases, J lost 0 bases, and 2 bases stayed unmatched. The CDR3 extends over 15 amino acids. Germline V gives CDR1 MNHNS, CDR2 SASEGT. The CDR3 sequence: CASSQGQATNEKLFF. CDR3 bases: TGTGCCAGCAGTCAGGGACAGGCAACTAATGAAAAACTGTTTTTT.

This clone was picked up a small number of times. The rearrangement uses TRBV28 and TRBJ2-7; TRBD2 aligns across 9 bases. Trimming at V came to 2 bases and at J to 5 bases, leaving 10 bases not matched to a gene. Germline V gene data show CDR1 as MDHEN and CDR2 as SYDVKM. This CDR3 spans 16 amino acids. CDR3 sequence: CASSLGRGRARNEQYF. The CDR3 DNA follows: TGTGCCAGCAGTTTAGGTCGCGGGAGGGCCAGAAACGAGCAGTACTTC.